A single sample is the source of the 28 T cell receptor beta chains below, sequenced in a study of CD8 T cells in Susac syndrome (dated by TCRdb to the late 2010s). Receptor amplification or capture employed the immunoSEQ multiplex PCR assay. RNA was extracted using the RNeasy kit, and about 0.5 to 1 microgram was reverse transcribed with random hexamers. The raw public reads went through TCRdb reprocessing: fastp at Q25, MiXCR clone calling, in-frame beta chains kept. Rows matching on CDR3 protein sequence are summarized as one entry with the most common DNA and genes. The sample has under 150,000 distinct CDR3 sequences on record, roughly 94% of them singletons. The top ten hold around 0.12% of the sample. The sample taken for sequencing was CD4+ T cells from PBMCs. Receptors originate from a human donor with multiple sclerosis.

This clonotype was recorded a few times. This chain uses TRBV11-1 with TRBJ2-3, with 14 bases matching TRBD2. This CDR3 comprises 16 residues. With 3 bases clipped from V and 2 bases from J, the junction kept 1 base outside the gene matches. Germline CDR1 and CDR2: SGHAT and FQDESV (reference sequence). For the CDR3, the DNA is TGTGCCAGCAGCTTGGGACTAGCGGGGGCCACAGATACGCAGTATTTT. Encoded protein: CASSLGLAGATDTQYF.

The chain carries TRBV25-1 and TRBJ1-4; no clear D gene. The CDR3 length is 12 residues. Trimming shortened V by 1 base and J by 8 bases, and 5 bases separated the two germline ends. CDR1 is MGHDK, CDR2 SYGVNS, per germline. CDR3 sequence: CASSESGEKLFF. The CDR3 nucleotides read TGTGCCAGCAGTGAATCCGGAGAAAAACTGTTTTTT.

J is TRBJ2-7 and V is TRBV12-3 or TRBV12-4, with 7 positions matching TRBD1. The CDR3 is 14 amino acids. Trimming at V came to 5 bases and at J to 1 base, leaving 5 bases not matched to a gene. Written as DNA, the CDR3 is TGTGCCAGCAGTCGGACAGGCCAATCCTACGAGCAGTACTTC. It specifies CASSRTGQSYEQYF.

The chain links TRBV7-2 to TRBJ2-3; unclear D gene. The V gene's germline CDR1 is SGHTA and CDR2 FQGNSA. The CDR3 has 14 amino acids. V lost 3 bases, J lost 0 bases, and 7 bases lay in between. This chain's CDR3 is CASSFYHSTDTQYF. The CDR3 DNA sequence: TGTGCCAGCAGCTTCTACCATAGCACAGATACGCAGTATTTT.

The rearrangement uses TRBV7-9 and TRBJ1-5; a possible D gene is TRBD1 (5 bases). V lost 5 bases and J 5 bases, leaving 10 bases between the germline ends. Germline loops: CDR1 SEHNR, CDR2 FQNEAQ (reference sequence). CDR3 length equals 13 residues. CDR3 coding DNA: TGTGCCAGCAGCACTCAGGGAGATCAGCCCCAGCATTTT. It codes for CASSTQGDQPQHF. Based on the CDR3 plus reference TRBV7-9 and TRBJ1-5, the full variable domain is DTGVSQNPRHKITKRGQNVTFRCDPISEHNRLYWYRQTLGQGPEFLTYFQNEAQLEKSRLLSDRFSAERPKGSFSTLEIQRTEQGDSAMYLCASSTQGDQPQHFGDGTRLSIL.

The rearrangement joins TRBV3-1 to TRBJ2-1; TRBD2 might be the D (6 bases). Per germline, CDR1 LGHDT and CDR2 YNNKEL (reference sequence). Trimming left V 6 bases short and J 0 bases short, with 15 bases between. The CDR3 has 16 amino acids. The CDR3 region has the DNA TGTGCCAGCAGTCTCCTAACGGGAGACTCCTACAATGAGCAGTTCTTC. Translating gives CASSLLTGDSYNEQFF.

The chain uses TRBV19 and TRBJ2-5, with TRBD1 identical over 7 bases. Trimming at V came to 8 bases and at J to 5 bases, leaving 14 bases not matched to a gene. Looked up from germline, CDR1 is LNHDA and CDR2 is SQIVND (reference sequence). The length of the CDR3 is 15 residues. Here the CDR3 DNA reads TGTGCCAGTTCGACAGGGTTCCACCTTCGGGAGACCCAGTACTTC. Its translation: CASSTGFHLRETQYF.

The rearrangement joins TRBV6-5 to TRBJ2-5; D is unresolved. Germline CDR1 and CDR2: MNHEY and SVGAGI. V was cut by 5 bases and J by 7 bases, with 14 bases left in between. The CDR3 consists of 13 residues. In DNA form, the CDR3 reads TGTGCCAGCAGTCGAGAGCCGGTGGGGACCCAGTACTTC. Protein product: CASSREPVGTQYF.

The rearrangement uses TRBV4-2 and TRBJ1-2, with 7 bases aligning to TRBD1. V was pared by 7 bases and J by 7 bases, with 6 bases of the junction left unmatched. Germline V gives CDR1 LGHNA, CDR2 YNFKEQ. CDR3 length: 12 residues. CDR3 protein: CASTPDRSGYTF. The CDR3 DNA reads TGTGCCAGCACCCCGGACAGGTCTGGCTACACCTTC.

The genes are TRBV13 and TRBJ2-4; 12 nucleotides match TRBD1. This CDR3 contains 17 residues. The germline V gene has CDR1 PRHDT and CDR2 FYEKMQ (reference sequence). V lost 5 bases, J lost 0 bases, and 5 bases stayed unmatched. CDR3 sequence: CASSAPGQGAAKNIQYF. Here the CDR3 DNA reads TGTGCCAGCAGCGCACCGGGACAGGGGGCAGCCAAAAACATTCAGTACTTC. Combining the CDR3 with reference TRBV13 and TRBJ2-4 gives the whole variable domain AAGVIQSPRHLIKEKRETATLKCYPIPRHDTVYWYQQGPGQDPQFLISFYEKMQSDKGSIPDRFSAQQFSDYHSELNMSSLELGDSALYFCASSAPGQGAAKNIQYFGAGTRLSVL.

The rearrangement uses TRBV14 and TRBJ2-5; 7 bases match TRBD2. CDR1 and CDR2 (germline): SGHDN, FVKESK. The CDR3 length is 14 residues. J gave up 7 bases and V 1 base, and 6 bases lay outside the gene matches. The CDR3 sequence: CASSQAAPGGTQYF. As DNA, the CDR3 is TGTGCCAGCAGCCAAGCCGCACCGGGGGGGACCCAGTACTTC.

This chain uses TRBV19 with TRBJ2-7, with D maybe TRBD1 (6 bases). The CDR3 contains 14 residues. CDR1 and CDR2 from the germline V gene are LNHDA and SQIVND (reference sequence). The V and J ends lost 5 bases and 5 bases respectively, with 16 bases between them. CDR3 region: CASSSNRARDEQYF. CDR3 nucleotide sequence: TGTGCCAGTAGTTCAAACAGGGCGCGGGACGAGCAGTACTTC.

The chain employs TRBV18 and TRBJ1-1; D gene ambiguous. Germline V gene sequence: CDR1 KGHSH, CDR2 LQKENI. The CDR3 runs to 14 residues. V was pared by 2 bases and J by 0 bases, with 7 bases between. In DNA, the CDR3 is TGTGCCAGCTCACCAAACCGACTGAACACTGAAGCTTTCTTT. The encoded protein is CASSPNRLNTEAFF.

The chain carries TRBV19 and TRBJ2-1, with D uncertain. The CDR3 spans 17 residues. V was shortened by 4 bases and J by 0 bases, with 16 bases between the two germline ends. CDR1 and CDR2 (germline): LNHDA, SQIVND (reference sequence). As DNA, the CDR3 is TGTGCCAGTAGTAGGTCAGGCACGAGGAGCTCCTACAATGAGCAGTTCTTC. Residues: CASSRSGTRSSYNEQFF.

The chain uses TRBV3-1 and TRBJ1-1; D unresolved. V was shortened by 4 bases and J by 1 base, with 16 bases between the two germline ends. Germline V CDR1 and CDR2: LGHDT, YNNKEL (reference sequence). The CDR3 is 16 residues long. Written as DNA, the CDR3 is TGTGCCAGCAGCCCACAAGGCGGGAGGACGAACACTGAAGCTTTCTTT. This encodes CASSPQGGRTNTEAFF.

The V gene is TRBV4-3, the J gene TRBJ2-7; D perhaps matches TRBD1 (6 bases). The CDR3 consists of 15 residues. V lost 0 bases to trimming and J lost 0 bases, with 9 bases between them. CDR1 LGHNA and CDR2 YSLEER come from the germline V gene. The CDR3 region is CASSQEIRGSYEQYF. CDR3 coding DNA: TGCGCCAGCAGCCAAGAAATCAGGGGCTCCTACGAGCAGTACTTC.

The chain couples TRBV29-1 to TRBJ1-1; TRBD1 agrees at 8 bases. This CDR3 is 11 amino acids long. Unmatched junction bases numbered 4, after V lost 6 bases and J lost 7 bases. The germline gives CDR1 SQVTM, CDR2 ANQGSEA. CDR3 bases: TGCAGCGTGCGGACAGGGCGTGAAGCTTTCTTT. Its translation is CSVRTGREAFF.

The chain has TRBV4-1 and TRBJ1-2; D uncertain. Trimming took 0 bases from V and 4 from J, leaving 9 bases between them. The CDR3 contains 14 residues. Germline lookup yields CDR1 MGHRA and CDR2 YSYEKL. For the CDR3, the DNA is TGCGCCAGCAGCCAAGATGGCAGGAGCTATGGCTACACCTTC. Its protein product is CASSQDGRSYGYTF.

The V call is TRBV5-1, the J call TRBJ1-1, with D possibly matching TRBD1 (6 bases). The CDR3 has 15 residues. Trimming shortened V by 0 bases and J by 1 base, and 10 bases separated the two germline ends. Germline CDR1 is SGHRS and CDR2 is YFSETQ. CDR3 nucleotide sequence: TGCGCCAGCAGCTTGGACGGGGGACAGAACACTGAAGCTTTCTTT. It specifies CASSLDGGQNTEAFF.

The rearrangement uses TRBV3-1 and TRBJ2-1; TRBD2 agrees at 7 bases. The V and J ends lost 1 base and 9 bases, in that order; junction bases with no gene match: 6. Germline values: CDR1 LGHDT, CDR2 YNNKEL (reference sequence). CDR3 size: 14 residues. In nucleotides, the CDR3 is TGTGCCAGCAGCCAAGGAGCAGCGGGGAGTGAGCAGTTCTTC. Its protein product is CASSQGAAGSEQFF.

The CDR3 is CASSDTEAFF. The CDR3 region has the DNA TGTGCCAGCTCGGACACTGAAGCTTTCTTT. The rearrangement joins TRBV12-3 or TRBV12-4 to TRBJ1-1; no clear D gene. The V end lost 8 bases, the J end lost 3 bases, and 4 bases lay between the germline ends. The CDR3 is made up of 10 amino acids.

The chain is built from TRBV29-1 and TRBJ1-1; tentatively, D is TRBD1 (5 bases). V gave up 3 bases and J gave up 0 bases, with 8 bases separating them. Germline assignment: CDR1 SQVTM and CDR2 ANQGSEA. The CDR3 loop spans 13 amino acids. CDR3 sequence reads: CSVDRGLNTEAFF. Written as DNA, the CDR3 is TGCAGCGTTGATCGGGGCCTGAACACTGAAGCTTTCTTT.

The chain uses TRBV29-1 and TRBJ1-2, with TRBD1 identical over 11 bases. The germline gives CDR1 SQVTM, CDR2 ANQGSEA. The length of the CDR3 is 14 residues. V lost 1 base and J lost 6; bases outside the gene matches: 4. CDR3: CSVEGDRGGDGYTF. The CDR3 DNA is TGCAGCGTTGAAGGGGACAGGGGGGGGGATGGCTACACCTTC.

This rearrangement joins TRBV20-1 to TRBJ1-1; D gene ambiguous. The CDR3 loop spans 12 amino acids. The V end was cut by 2 bases, the J end by 0 bases, with 4 bases between. Germline V CDR1 and CDR2: DFQATT, SNEGSKA (reference sequence). The DNA for the CDR3 is TGCAGTGCTAGATCGATGAACACTGAAGCTTTCTTT. Its protein is CSARSMNTEAFF.

The chain carries TRBV29-1 and TRBJ2-1; 9 bases line up with TRBD2. The CDR3 totals 13 residues. Looked up from germline, CDR1 is SQVTM and CDR2 is ANQGSEA. Trimming removed 8 bases from V and 4 bases from J; junction bases left unmatched: 6. The CDR3 sequence is CSQTSGGYNEQFF. The CDR3 bases are TGCAGCCAGACTAGCGGAGGGTACAATGAGCAGTTCTTC.

The rearrangement links TRBV6-5 to TRBJ1-6, with 8 bases identical to TRBD1. The germline V gene encodes CDR1 MNHEY and CDR2 SVGAGI. The CDR3 has 13 amino acids. The V and J ends lost 6 bases and 8 bases, in that order; junction bases with no gene match: 3. CDR3 sequence reads: CASRQGEDSPLHF. Here the CDR3 DNA reads TGTGCCAGCAGACAGGGGGAGGATTCACCCCTCCACTTT.

The chain uses TRBV7-9 and TRBJ2-5; D unclear. Germline V lookup: CDR1 SEHNR, CDR2 FQNEAQ (reference sequence). The CDR3 is made up of 11 amino acids. V was shortened by 5 bases and J by 7 bases, with 8 bases between the two germline ends. The CDR3: CASSPEVTQYF. CDR3 in DNA: TGTGCCAGCAGCCCTGAAGTGACCCAGTACTTC.

In this sample, this clonotype turned up once. This chain uses TRBV12-3 or TRBV12-4 with TRBJ1-3; possible D gene TRBD1, 5 bases. This CDR3 has 14 residues. The V end lost 2 bases, the J end lost 4 bases, and 9 bases lay between the germline ends. CDR3 DNA: TGTGCCAGCAGTTTATCCGCAGGGGGAAACACCATATATTTT. The encoded protein is CASSLSAGGNTIYF.